This T cell receptor beta chain was profiled in a study of T-cell reconstitution after alpha-beta-depleted transplantation in children. V was clipped by 8 bases and J by 3 bases, with 13 bases between them. Germline-derived CDR1 and CDR2 are DFQATT and SNEGSKA (reference sequence). The CDR3 is made up of 12 amino acids. At least ten counts were recorded for this clonotype. A TCRbeta library incorporating unique molecular identifiers was prepared. In TCRdb, the PCR reads were re-called with MiXCR into one record per CDR3 protein. This sample has about 610,000 distinct CDR3 sequences, with 10% to 13% found just once.

The V gene is TRBV20-1, the J gene TRBJ1-2, with D possibly being TRBD1 (5 bases). The starting material was PBMCs from the stem cell graft donor, obtained from the stem cell graft. This receptor was taken from a human donor who donated a stem cell graft to a child with acute myeloid leukemia. CDR3 coding DNA: TGCAGTCTAGCCGGGGCAGACTATGGCTACACCTTC. Amino acids: CSLAGADYGYTF.